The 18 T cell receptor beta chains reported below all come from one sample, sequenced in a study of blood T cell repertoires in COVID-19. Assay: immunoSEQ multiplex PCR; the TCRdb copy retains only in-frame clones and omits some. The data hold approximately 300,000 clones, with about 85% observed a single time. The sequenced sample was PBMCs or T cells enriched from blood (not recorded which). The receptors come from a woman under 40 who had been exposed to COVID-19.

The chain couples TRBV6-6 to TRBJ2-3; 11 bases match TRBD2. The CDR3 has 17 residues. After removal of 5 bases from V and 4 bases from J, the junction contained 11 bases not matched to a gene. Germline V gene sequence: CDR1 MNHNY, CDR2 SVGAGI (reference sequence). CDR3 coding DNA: TGTGCCAGCAGTAGATTCGGGACTAGCGGAATCTCAGATACGCAGTATTTT. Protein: CASSRFGTSGISDTQYF.

The CDR3 nucleotides read TGTGCCAGCAGCCCGATCGGGGACAGGGATGGCTACACCTTC. It yields the protein CASSPIGDRDGYTF. This chain links TRBV9 with TRBJ1-2; 9 bases are shared with TRBD1. The CDR3 totals 14 residues. CDR1 SGDLS and CDR2 YYNGEE come from the germline V gene. J lost 6 bases, V lost 4 bases, and 7 bases had no gene match.

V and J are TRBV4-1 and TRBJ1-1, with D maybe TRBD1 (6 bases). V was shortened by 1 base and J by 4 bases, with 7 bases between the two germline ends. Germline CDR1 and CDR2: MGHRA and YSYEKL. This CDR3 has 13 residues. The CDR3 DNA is TGCGCCAGCAGCCAAGCGACAGGCACTGAAGCTTTCTTT. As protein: CASSQATGTEAFF.

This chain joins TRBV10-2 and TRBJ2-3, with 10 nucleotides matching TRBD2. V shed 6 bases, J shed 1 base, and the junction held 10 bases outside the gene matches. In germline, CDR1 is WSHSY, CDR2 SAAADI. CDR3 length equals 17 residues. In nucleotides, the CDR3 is TGCGCCAGCAGGGTAGCGGGGGGTGGCCTTGGCACAGATACGCAGTATTTT. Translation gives CASRVAGGGLGTDTQYF.

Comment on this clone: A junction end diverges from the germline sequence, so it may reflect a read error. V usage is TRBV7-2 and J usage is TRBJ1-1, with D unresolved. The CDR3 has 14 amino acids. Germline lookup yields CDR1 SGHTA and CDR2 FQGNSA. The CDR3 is CASSIAGRNTEAFF. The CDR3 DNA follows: TGTGCCAGCAGCATAGCCGGGAGGAACACTGAAGCTTTCTTT.

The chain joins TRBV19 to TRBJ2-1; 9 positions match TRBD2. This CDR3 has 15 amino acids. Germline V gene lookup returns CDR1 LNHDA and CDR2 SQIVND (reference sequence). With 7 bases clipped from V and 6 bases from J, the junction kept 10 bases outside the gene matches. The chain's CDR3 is CASTPLRGRANEQFF. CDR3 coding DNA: TGTGCCAGTACCCCGTTGCGCGGGAGGGCCAATGAGCAGTTCTTC. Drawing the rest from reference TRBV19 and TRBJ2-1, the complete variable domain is DGGITQSPKYLFRKEGQNVTLSCEQNLNHDAMYWYRQDPGQGLRLIYYSQIVNDFQKGDIAEGYSVSREKKESFPLTVTSAQKNPTAFYLCASTPLRGRANEQFFGPGTRLTVL.

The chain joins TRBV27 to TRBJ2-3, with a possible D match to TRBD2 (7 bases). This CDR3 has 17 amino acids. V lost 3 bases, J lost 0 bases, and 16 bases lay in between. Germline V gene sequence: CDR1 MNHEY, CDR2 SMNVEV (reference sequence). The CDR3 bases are TGTGCCAGCAGTTTGGGAGGGGGGGGCCTGAGCACAGATACGCAGTATTTT. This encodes CASSLGGGGLSTDTQYF.

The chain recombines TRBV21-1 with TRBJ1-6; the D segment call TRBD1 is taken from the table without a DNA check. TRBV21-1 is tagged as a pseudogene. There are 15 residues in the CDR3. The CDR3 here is CASSEDRVTWSPLHF. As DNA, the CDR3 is TGTGCCAGCAGCGAGGACAGGGTGACATGGTCACCCCTCCACTTT.

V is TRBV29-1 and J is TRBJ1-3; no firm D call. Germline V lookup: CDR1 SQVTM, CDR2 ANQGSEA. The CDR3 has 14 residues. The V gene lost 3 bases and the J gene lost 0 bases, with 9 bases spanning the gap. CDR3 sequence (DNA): TGCAGCGTTGATGAGAGGAACTCTGGAAACACCATATATTTT. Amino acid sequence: CSVDERNSGNTIYF.

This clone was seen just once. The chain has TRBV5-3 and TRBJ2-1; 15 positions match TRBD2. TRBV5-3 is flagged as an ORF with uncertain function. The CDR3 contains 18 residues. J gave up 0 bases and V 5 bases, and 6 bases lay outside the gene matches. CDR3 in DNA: TGTGCCAGAAGACCGGGGACTAGCGGGGGGAGCTCCTACAATGAGCAGTTCTTC. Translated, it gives CARRPGTSGGSSYNEQFF.

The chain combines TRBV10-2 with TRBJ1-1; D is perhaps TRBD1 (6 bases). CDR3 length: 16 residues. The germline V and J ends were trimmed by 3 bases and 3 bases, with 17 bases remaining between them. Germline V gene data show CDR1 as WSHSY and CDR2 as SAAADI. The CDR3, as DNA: TGCGCCAGCAGTGAATGGGGGGGCGCGCAGGACACTGAAGCTTTCTTT. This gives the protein CASSEWGGAQDTEAFF.

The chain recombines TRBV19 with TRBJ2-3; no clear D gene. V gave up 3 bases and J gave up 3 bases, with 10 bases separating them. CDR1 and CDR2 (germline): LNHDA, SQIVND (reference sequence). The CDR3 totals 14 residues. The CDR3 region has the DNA TGTGCCAGTAGTATCCAGATGTCAACAGATACGCAGTATTTT. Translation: CASSIQMSTDTQYF.

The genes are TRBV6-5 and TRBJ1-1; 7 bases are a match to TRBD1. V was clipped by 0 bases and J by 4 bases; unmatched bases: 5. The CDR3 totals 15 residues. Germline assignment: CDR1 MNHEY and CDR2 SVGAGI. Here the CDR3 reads CASSYSSQGGTEAFF. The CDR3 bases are TGTGCCAGCAGTTACTCGTCTCAGGGGGGCACTGAAGCTTTCTTT.

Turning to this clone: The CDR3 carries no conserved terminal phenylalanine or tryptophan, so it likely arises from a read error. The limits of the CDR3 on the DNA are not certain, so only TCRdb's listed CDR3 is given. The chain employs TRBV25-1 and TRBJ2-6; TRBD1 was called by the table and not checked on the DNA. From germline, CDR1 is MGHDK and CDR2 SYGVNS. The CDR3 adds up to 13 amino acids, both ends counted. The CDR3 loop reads CASSGPDRVPYLT.

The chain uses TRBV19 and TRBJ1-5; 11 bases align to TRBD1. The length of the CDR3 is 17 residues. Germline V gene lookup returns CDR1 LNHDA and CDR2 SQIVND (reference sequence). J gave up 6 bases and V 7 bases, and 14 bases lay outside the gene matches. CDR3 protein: CASMTDRGPGSGQPQHF. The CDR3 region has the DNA TGTGCCAGTATGACGGACAGGGGGCCCGGCAGTGGTCAGCCCCAGCATTTT.

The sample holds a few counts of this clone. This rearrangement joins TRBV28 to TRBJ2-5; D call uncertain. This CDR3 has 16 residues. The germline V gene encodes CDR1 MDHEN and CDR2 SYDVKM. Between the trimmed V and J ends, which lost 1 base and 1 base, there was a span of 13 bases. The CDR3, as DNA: TGTGCCAGCAGTTTATTGGGCACAAGTGCCCAAGAGACCCAGTACTTC. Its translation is CASSLLGTSAQETQYF.

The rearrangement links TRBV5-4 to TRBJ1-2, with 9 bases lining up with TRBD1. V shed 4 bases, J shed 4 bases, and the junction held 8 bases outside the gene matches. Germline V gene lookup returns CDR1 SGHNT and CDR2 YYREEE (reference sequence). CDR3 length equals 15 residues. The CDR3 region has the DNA TGTGCCAGCAGCCTGTCCGGGACAGGGCTCTATGGCTACACCTTC. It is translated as CASSLSGTGLYGYTF.

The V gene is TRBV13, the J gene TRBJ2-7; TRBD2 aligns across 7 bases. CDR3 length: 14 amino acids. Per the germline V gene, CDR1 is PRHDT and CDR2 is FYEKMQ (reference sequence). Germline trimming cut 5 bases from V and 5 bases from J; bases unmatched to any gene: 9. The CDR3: CASSLLGGENEQYF. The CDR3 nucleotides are TGTGCCAGCAGCCTCTTGGGGGGGGAAAACGAGCAGTACTTC.